This T cell receptor (beta chain) was documented in a study of blood T cell repertoires in COVID-19. Study details: The samples span acute and convalescent COVID-19 from the United States, Italy and Spain.

Germline values: CDR1 SNHLY, CDR2 FYNNEI. Losses at the gene ends were 6 bases for V and 9 bases for J; bases not matched to a gene: 11. CDR3 length equals 14 residues. Authors' methods: Cell counts per sample came from amplifying reference gene primers. Using immunoSEQ multiplex PCR, the repertoire was profiled, and TCRdb retains in-frame clones only, with some absent. That table is the source of V, J and clone size, and D and trimming were worked out from the DNA. The sample yields under 200,000 clones, 75% to 90% seen once. The sequencing sample was made of peripheral blood. This chain connects TRBV2 to TRBJ2-7; the match to TRBD2 covers 10 bases. The sequence was collected from a woman aged 40 to 50 with acute or convalescent COVID-19. CDR3 residues: CASRTSMTSGRQYF. The DNA for the CDR3 is TGTGCCAGCAGGACGTCAATGACTAGCGGGCGGCAGTACTTC.